A single sample is the source of the 16 T cell receptor beta chains below, sequenced in a study of shared clonotypes between healthy human individuals (dated by TCRdb to 2020 to 2022). For the CD8 naive samples, CD45RO-negative cells were positively selected for CCR7, yielding a CD45RA+CCR7+ population from which TemRA cells were excluded. Receptors were amplified or captured by the immunoSEQ multiplex PCR assay. TCRdb retrieved this table from immuneACCESS and kept in-frame rearrangements only. Not all clones are present; in checked studies, unresolved V genes account for under half, and no reason is known for the remainder. The sample has around 2,100,000 clones on record, 85% to 95% of them singletons. The top ten constitute 1.2% of the sample. Sequencing was performed on naive CD8+ T cells sorted from blood. The cell subset or site label, as the study defines it: CD45RA+CCR7+. These receptors all stem from a man aged 18 to 30 in good health.

V is TRBV13 and J is TRBJ1-1; maybe TRBD1 (5 bases). Trimming removed 5 bases at V and 3 bases at J, with 13 bases between. The V gene's germline CDR1 is PRHDT and CDR2 FYEKMQ (reference sequence). The CDR3 totals 14 residues. The CDR3 region is CASSPDGAYTEAFF. In DNA form, the CDR3 reads TGTGCCAGCAGCCCCGACGGGGCTTACACTGAAGCTTTCTTT.

This chain joins TRBV2 and TRBJ2-7; 8 positions match TRBD2. CDR3 length equals 17 residues. In germline, CDR1 is SNHLY, CDR2 FYNNEI. V shed 0 bases and J 4 bases; nucleotides not matched to a gene: 11. In nucleotides, the CDR3 is TGTGCCAGCAGTGAAGCCGTTTTTGTCGAGCGGGGGTACGAGCAGTACTTC. This translates into CASSEAVFVERGYEQYF.

V usage is TRBV19 and J usage is TRBJ1-5; a weak D match, TRBD1 (5 bases). The V end lost 10 bases, the J end lost 4 bases, and 14 bases lay between the germline ends. In germline, CDR1 is LNHDA, CDR2 SQIVND (reference sequence). The CDR3 is made up of 13 amino acids. The CDR3 DNA follows: TGTGCCACCCGAGACAGCCAGAATCAGCCCCAGCATTTT. Protein product: CATRDSQNQPQHF.

The chain couples TRBV7-2 to TRBJ2-7, with D possibly matching TRBD2 (6 bases). CDR1 is SGHTA, CDR2 FQGNSA, per germline. The CDR3 runs 13 residues. V lost 3 bases, J lost 4 bases, and 10 bases lay in between. Written as DNA, the CDR3 is TGTGCCAGCAGCTTGGGACTCGAATACGAGCAGTACTTC. Translating gives CASSLGLEYEQYF.

The chain recombines TRBV11-2 with TRBJ2-7, with TRBD2 matching 9 bases. Looked up from germline, CDR1 is SGHAT and CDR2 is FQNNGV. The CDR3 is 15 residues long. The trim removed 3 bases at V and 3 bases at J, leaving 6 bases unmatched. The CDR3 DNA sequence: TGTGCCAGCAGCTTCCGAGTAGCGGGGGACTACGAGCAGTACTTC. This codes for CASSFRVAGDYEQYF. Full variable domain (rest looked up from reference TRBV11-2 and TRBJ2-7): EAGVAQSPRYKIIEKRQSVAFWCNPISGHATLYWYQQILGQGPKLLIQFQNNGVVDDSQLPKDRFSAERLKGVDSTLKIQPAKLEDSAVYLCASSFRVAGDYEQYFGPGTRLTVT.

The V gene is TRBV27, the J gene TRBJ2-7; possibly TRBD1 or TRBD2 for D (5 bases each). The CDR3 has 10 amino acids. CDR1 is MNHEY, CDR2 SMNVEV, per germline (reference sequence). V was clipped by 7 bases and J by 5 bases, with 6 bases between them. CDR3 region: CASMGDEQYF. The DNA for the CDR3 is TGTGCCAGCATGGGGGACGAGCAGTACTTC.

The V and J genes are TRBV5-1 and TRBJ1-5; perhaps TRBD1 as D (5 bases). The CDR3 contains 17 residues. Trimming left V 1 base short and J 3 bases short, with 17 bases between. CDR1 SGHRS and CDR2 YFSETQ come from the germline V gene. CDR3 amino acids: CASSLSSRPRDNQPQHF. The CDR3 coding sequence is TGCGCCAGCAGCTTGTCCTCGAGGCCCAGGGACAATCAGCCCCAGCATTTT.

The rearrangement uses TRBV13 and TRBJ2-7; 9 nucleotides align to TRBD2. CDR3 length: 15 amino acids. Germline CDR1 reads PRHDT; CDR2 reads FYEKMQ (reference sequence). J was trimmed by 6 bases and V by 1 base; bases with no gene match: 7. The CDR3 here is CASSLVGAGGGEQYF. DNA for the CDR3: TGTGCCAGCAGCTTAGTAGGAGCGGGGGGAGGCGAGCAGTACTTC.

Concerning this clone: At the DNA level, this CDR3 is encoded by other sequences in the same sample as well. The chain is built from TRBV7-9 and TRBJ1-1; 9 nucleotides agree with TRBD1. The germline CDR1 and CDR2 sequences are SEHNR and FQNEAQ (reference sequence). This CDR3 is built from 14 residues. J lost 1 base, V lost 3 bases, and 0 bases had no gene match. Here the CDR3 reads CASSLGQGNTEAFF. The CDR3 DNA follows: TGTGCCAGCAGCTTGGGACAGGGGAACACTGAAGCTTTCTTT.

CDR3 sequence (DNA): TGCGCCAGCAGCCAAGAACACAGGGATTTTAACAATGAGCAGTTCTTC. Its translation is CASSQEHRDFNNEQFF. The chain employs TRBV4-1 and TRBJ2-1; TRBD1 might be the D (6 bases). In germline, CDR1 is MGHRA, CDR2 YSYEKL. Trimming stripped 0 bases from V and 5 bases from J, with 14 bases between. This CDR3 region has 16 residues.

V usage is TRBV28 and J usage is TRBJ2-2; no firm D call. The CDR3 consists of 15 residues. Trimming cost V 9 bases and J 0 bases, with 14 bases left between them. Germline CDR1 reads MDHEN; CDR2 reads SYDVKM. The CDR3 nucleotides are TGTGCCAGTAGACGCGAGGTCCCGAACACCGGGGAGCTGTTTTTT. Amino acids: CASRREVPNTGELFF.

The chain links TRBV6-5 to TRBJ1-1; D remains unclear. This CDR3 comprises 14 residues. Germline lookup yields CDR1 MNHEY and CDR2 SVGAGI. The V gene lost 0 bases and the J gene lost 1 base, with 6 bases spanning the gap. CDR3 sequence reads: CASSYSVENTEAFF. The DNA of the CDR3 is TGTGCCAGCAGTTACTCGGTAGAGAACACTGAAGCTTTCTTT.

Concerning this clone itself: This sample also contains other DNA sequences that code for the same CDR3. The CDR3 coding sequence is TGTGCCAGCAGCGTTGGGACGGGCAATCAGCCCCAGCATTTT. As protein: CASSVGTGNQPQHF. The chain is built from TRBV9 and TRBJ1-5; TRBD1 might be the D (5 bases). Germline CDR1 SGDLS, CDR2 YYNGEE. There are 14 residues in the CDR3. V shed 2 bases and J shed 2 bases, with 8 bases lying between them.

V gene TRBV5-1 combines with J gene TRBJ2-5; D is unresolved. The germline V gene encodes CDR1 SGHRS and CDR2 YFSETQ. V was trimmed by 2 bases and J by 3 bases, leaving 11 bases between them. This CDR3 is built from 14 residues. The CDR3 spells CASSLLHLEETQYF. CDR3 sequence (DNA): TGCGCCAGCAGCTTATTACATTTAGAAGAGACCCAGTACTTC.

The chain uses TRBV5-6 and TRBJ1-1; a possible D gene is TRBD1 (6 bases). Germline V CDR1 and CDR2: SGHDT, YYEEEE. This CDR3 has 15 residues. V lost 6 bases, J lost 0 bases, and 15 bases lay in between. The DNA of the CDR3 is TGTGCCAGCACCGGGGAGGGACACTTGAACACTGAAGCTTTCTTT. Translation gives CASTGEGHLNTEAFF.

Comments on this clone: The same CDR3 arises from other DNA sequences in this sample as well. The V call is TRBV30, the J call TRBJ2-1; possible D gene TRBD2, 5 bases. The CDR3 length is 15 residues. V shed 0 bases and J shed 0 bases, with 9 bases lying between them. Germline V lookup: CDR1 GTSNPN, CDR2 SVGIG (reference sequence). CDR3 coding DNA: TGTGCCTGGAGTGTGGCTAGCTCCTCCTACAATGAGCAGTTCTTC. Its protein is CAWSVASSSYNEQFF.